The 2 T cell receptor beta chains listed next were all sequenced from one sample in a study of shared clonotypes between healthy human individuals (dated by TCRdb to the early 2020s). CD8 naive samples were CD45RO-negative cells positively selected for CCR7, giving a CD45RA+CCR7+ population that excluded TemRA cells. The library was built by means of the immunoSEQ multiplex PCR assay. The source is immuneACCESS, and TCRdb retained only in-frame sequences with V and J called. Part of the clones is not carried over; for the studies checked, unresolved V genes explain less than half of this, and the remainder is unexplained. The sample data list a few million clones, and 80% to 95% of these were observed just once. The leading ten clones occupy 1.5% to 2% of the sample. Material for sequencing was naive CD8+ T cells from PBMCs. Taken with the paper, the label for cell subset or site translates to: CD45RA+CCR7+. The receptors originated from a man aged 18 to 29 in good health. Some clones in this sample may be carry-over from other donors' samples.

This CDR3 reads CASSAGQSSTDTQYF. In DNA form, the CDR3 reads TGTGCCAGCAGCGCGGGACAGTCTAGCACAGATACGCAGTATTTT. This chain uses TRBV5-5 with TRBJ2-3; the D gene is possibly TRBD1 (7 bases). The CDR3 has 15 residues. Germline V gives CDR1 SGHKS, CDR2 YYEKEE (reference sequence). Trimming removed 4 bases from V and 0 bases from J, with 12 bases in between. The variable domain in full, completed from reference TRBV5-5 and TRBJ2-3, reads DAGVTQSPTHLIKTRGQQVTLRCSPISGHKSVSWYQQVLGQGPQFIFQYYEKEERGRGNFPDRFSARQFPNYSSELNVNALLLGDSALYLCASSAGQSSTDTQYFGPGTRLTVL.

The CDR3 DNA follows: TGTGCCAGCAGCTTAACTGGGACAGGGGGCTCCTCTGGGGCCAACGTCCTGACTTTC. Translation gives CASSLTGTGGSSGANVLTF. This rearrangement joins TRBV7-3 to TRBJ2-6; 12 bases are a match to TRBD1. Germline lookup yields CDR1 SGHTA and CDR2 FQGTGA. The CDR3 runs to 19 residues. Unmatched junction bases numbered 3, after V lost 0 bases and J lost 0 bases.